This T cell receptor beta chain was captured by sequencing in a study of memory CD4+ T cells and cytomegalovirus serostatus. Study-wide context: This sample comes from healthy Belgian adults, about nine CMV seropositive, approximately 23 seronegative.

General study results and limits: CMV serostatus prediction reached median AUC approximately 0.95, or 0.91 with US-trained model. The CMV-associated TCR signature appears largely within the CD4+ memory repertoire.

Measured with immunoSEQ multiplex PCR; TCRdb has only the in-frame clones, and not every one. Here the sample spans just under 95,000 clones, under 90% being singletons. About this clone: Its antigen remains unknown.

CDR1 is MNHNS, CDR2 SASEGT, per germline. This CDR3 spans 11 amino acids. V was shortened by 8 bases and J by 5 bases, with 9 bases between the two germline ends. The sort gate was single viable CD3+CD4+CD8-CD45RO+ cells for memory CD4+ T cells. Serostatus was set by detecting CMV pp150, pp28, p38, p52 IgG. Material: memory CD4+ T cells from blood. The V and J genes are TRBV6-1 and TRBJ1-2; the D is unclear. The clonotype was recovered from an adult in good health and CMV-seropositive. The CDR3 DNA follows: TGTGCCAGCCGAGACGGTTATGGCTACACCTTC. Amino acid sequence: CASRDGYGYTF.